This T cell receptor (beta chain) emerged from a study of OX40 agonist ivuxolimab in advanced cancers. About the research overall: Participants, 82.7% male, averaged about 59 years of age, ranging from roughly 23 to 90. Prior anti-PD-1, anti-PD-L1 or anti-CTLA-4 therapy was allowed; more than 30% had some. Study outcomes and limitations: Normalized expansion of T-cell clones was also low for some nonresponders.

Baseline, cycle 4 day 1, and cycle 7 day 1 were the blood sampling points. Germline V gene data show CDR1 as SGHNT and CDR2 as YYREEE (reference sequence). The CDR3 has 13 amino acids. V was cut by 0 bases and J by 5 bases, with 8 bases left in between. Assay: immunoSEQ multiplex PCR; the TCRdb copy retains only in-frame clones and omits some. The sample consists of tens of thousands of clones, 70% to 90% of them appearing once. A remark on this clone: Its antigen is not identified.

This sequence was found in an adult with an advanced solid tumor such as melanoma, head and neck, liver or kidney cancer. This sequence joins TRBV5-4 and TRBJ2-5, with D uncertain. The sequences come from CD4+ or CD8+ T cells sorted from blood, collected in a trial of the OX40 agonist ivuxolimab. CDR3: CASSLGRSETQYF. The CDR3 bases are TGTGCCAGCAGCTTGGGACGGTCTGAGACCCAGTACTTC.